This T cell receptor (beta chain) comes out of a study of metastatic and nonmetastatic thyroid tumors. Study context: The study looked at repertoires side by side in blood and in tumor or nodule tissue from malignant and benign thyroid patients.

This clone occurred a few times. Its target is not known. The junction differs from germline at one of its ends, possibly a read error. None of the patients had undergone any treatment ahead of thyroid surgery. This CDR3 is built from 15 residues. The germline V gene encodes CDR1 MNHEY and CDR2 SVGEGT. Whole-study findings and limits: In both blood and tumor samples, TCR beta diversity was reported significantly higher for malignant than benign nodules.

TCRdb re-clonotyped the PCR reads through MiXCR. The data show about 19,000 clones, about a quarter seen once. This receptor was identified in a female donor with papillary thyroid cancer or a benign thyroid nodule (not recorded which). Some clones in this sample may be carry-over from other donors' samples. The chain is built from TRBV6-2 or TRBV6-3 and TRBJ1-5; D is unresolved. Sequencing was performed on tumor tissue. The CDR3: CASSSNGLHNQSQHF. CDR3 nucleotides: TGTGCCAGCAGTTCAAACGGACTGCACAATCAGTCCCAGCATTTT.